This paragraph reports one TCR beta chain. This sample also contains other DNA sequences that code for the same CDR3. Splitting of each subset's genomic DNA was done evenly across several immunoSEQ plates. Sequenced by immunoSEQ multiplex PCR; TCRdb stores in-frame clones only, minus some. The sample lists roughly 1 million clones; about 80% were seen once. This sample stems from a study of shared clonotypes between healthy human individuals. This CDR3 has 14 amino acids. Germline loops: CDR1 KGHSH, CDR2 LQKENI. With 0 bases removed from V and 1 base from J, the gap between germline ends came to 7 bases.

Material for sequencing was memory CD4+ T cells sorted from blood. Subset reported: CD45RA-negative fraction. The clonotype originates from a young man in good health. The chain joins TRBV18 to TRBJ2-7; no firm D call. CDR3 sequence (DNA): TGTGCCAGCTCACCACCGGGCAGATCCTACGAGCAGTACTTC. It is translated as CASSPPGRSYEQYF. Supplemented by reference TRBV18 and TRBJ2-7, the full variable domain reads NAGVMQNPRHLVRRRGQEARLRCSPMKGHSHVYWYRQLPEEGLKFMVYLQKENIIDESGMPKERFSAEFPKEGPSILRIQQVVRGDSAAYFCASSPPGRSYEQYFGPGTRLTVT.